Listed here is a single T cell receptor (beta chain). This sample was included in a study of blood T cell repertoires in COVID-19. Across the whole study: Some COVID-19 samples were acute and others convalescent; all came from the United States, Italy and Spain. Sources were T cells, B-cell-depleted T cells, or PBMCs; the material itself was cDNA or gDNA.

Original processing notes: Reference gene primer amplification gave estimated nucleated cell counts. Sequenced by immunoSEQ multiplex PCR; TCRdb stores in-frame clones only, minus some. That table is the source of V, J and clone size, and D and trimming were worked out from the DNA. The sample has approximately 110,000 clones, approximately 84% seen once. The CDR3 spans 14 residues. Deletions cut 4 bases from V and 0 bases from J, with 10 bases between. Per the germline V gene, CDR1 is SGHRS and CDR2 is YFSETQ. The sample consisted of peripheral blood. The clonotype was recovered from a man aged 45-65 years with acute or convalescent COVID-19. The chain is built from TRBV5-1 and TRBJ1-2, with unresolved D. The CDR3 spells CASSNPDTNYGYTF. The CDR3 nucleotides are TGCGCCAGCAGCAACCCAGACACTAACTATGGCTACACCTTC.